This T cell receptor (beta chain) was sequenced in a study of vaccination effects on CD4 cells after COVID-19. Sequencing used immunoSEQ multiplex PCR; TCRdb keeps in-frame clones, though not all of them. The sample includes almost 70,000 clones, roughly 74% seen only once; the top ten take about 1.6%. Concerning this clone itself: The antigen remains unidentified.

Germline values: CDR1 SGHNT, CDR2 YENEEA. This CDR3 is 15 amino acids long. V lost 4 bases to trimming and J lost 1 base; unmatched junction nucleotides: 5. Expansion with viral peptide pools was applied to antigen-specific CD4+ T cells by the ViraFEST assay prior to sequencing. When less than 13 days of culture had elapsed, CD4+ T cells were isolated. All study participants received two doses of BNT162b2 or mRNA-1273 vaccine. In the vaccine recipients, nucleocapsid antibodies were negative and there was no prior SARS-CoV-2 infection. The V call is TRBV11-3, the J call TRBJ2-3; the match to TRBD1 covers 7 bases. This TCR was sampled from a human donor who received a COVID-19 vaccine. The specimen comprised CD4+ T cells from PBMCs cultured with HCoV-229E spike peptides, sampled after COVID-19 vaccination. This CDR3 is CASSSTGLGTDTQYF. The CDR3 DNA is TGTGCCAGCAGCTCGACAGGGTTGGGCACAGATACGCAGTATTTT.